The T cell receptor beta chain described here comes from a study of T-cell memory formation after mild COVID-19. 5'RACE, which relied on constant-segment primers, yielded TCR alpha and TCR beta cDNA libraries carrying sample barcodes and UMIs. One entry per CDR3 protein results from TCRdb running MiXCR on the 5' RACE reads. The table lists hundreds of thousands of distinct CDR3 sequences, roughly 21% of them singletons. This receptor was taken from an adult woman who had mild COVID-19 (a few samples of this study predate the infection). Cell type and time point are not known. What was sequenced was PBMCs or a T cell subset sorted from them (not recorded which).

The CDR3 bases are TGTGCCAGCAGACCCGGGCCTCAATCGGCAACTAATGAAAAACTGTTTTTT. This sequence encodes CASRPGPQSATNEKLFF. The chain joins TRBV12-3 or TRBV12-4 to TRBJ1-4; D remains unclear. CDR3 size: 17 residues. Trimming left V 6 bases short and J 0 bases short, with 17 bases between.